This TCR beta chain originates from a study of CD8 T cells in ankylosing spondylitis. Whole-study findings and limits: Characteristic, it appeared, of ankylosing spondylitis blood was a TCR beta motif of about eight highly homologous variants.

This CDR3 has 17 residues. V was cut by 0 bases and J by 0 bases, with 15 bases left in between. CDR1 SGHKS and CDR2 YYEKEE come from the germline V gene (reference sequence). TCRdb fed the 5' RACE reads into MiXCR, producing one record per CDR3 protein. Of about 840,000 distinct CDR3 sequences detected, over 9.5% appear once; the ten largest clones hold around 0.51%. This clonotype was observed a few times. Its antigen is still unknown. The source material was blood, either unsorted or a sorted T cell fraction (not recorded which). The rearrangement joins TRBV5-5 to TRBJ1-1, with D possibly matching TRBD1 (6 bases). This clonotype was sampled from a male donor with ankylosing spondylitis. The CDR3 spells CASSLGGARLMNTEAFF. The CDR3, as DNA: TGTGCCAGCAGCTTGGGGGGGGCCAGACTCATGAACACTGAAGCTTTCTTT.